The entry below gives a single T cell receptor beta chain sequence along with its context. This record comes from a study of blood T cells in healthy people across ages. The use of a sample-barcoded 5' primer and a J-beta primer mix characterized a second PCR of roughly 6 to 11 cycles. TCRdb recomputed calls from the 5' RACE reads with MiXCR, one row per CDR3 protein. Of about 800,000 distinct CDR3 sequences listed, around 25% were seen once; the top ten hold under 4.5%. V shed 5 bases, J shed 3 bases, and the junction held 5 bases outside the gene matches. In germline, CDR1 is SGHTA, CDR2 FQGNSA. This CDR3 contains 15 residues. These data are also associated with another study on T cells of mothers and their children.

The sequenced sample was blood. This chain uses TRBV7-2 with TRBJ2-2, with 8 bases fitting TRBD1. The clonotype was recovered from a boy aged 5-17 years in good health. Written as DNA, the CDR3 is TGTGCCAGCAGCCATAGACAGGGGTACACCGGGGAGCTGTTTTTT. This sequence encodes CASSHRQGYTGELFF.